Below, one T cell receptor (beta chain) is given with its context. Germline values: CDR1 MRHNA, CDR2 SNTAGT. CDR3 length: 14 amino acids. Trimming shortened V by 3 bases and J by 6 bases, and 12 bases separated the two germline ends. The sample comes from a study of blood T cells in healthy people across ages. Study-level information: The template switching approach captured approximately one barcoded beta molecule for every two T cells.

A second PCR of roughly 7 to 11 cycles used a sample-barcoded 5' primer and a J-beta primer mix. TCRdb independently ran MiXCR on the 5' RACE reads; one entry per CDR3 protein. The profile covers around 710,000 distinct CDR3 sequences, with around 46% appearing a single time and 20% to 25% taken by the ten largest. This receptor was taken from a woman between 55 and 75 years old in good health. The sample taken for sequencing was blood. The chain has TRBV6-4 and TRBJ2-1, with D possibly TRBD2 on 5 matching bases. The CDR3 sequence is CASSERAGSNEQFF. The CDR3 region has the DNA TGTGCCAGCAGTGAGAGGGCTGGTTCCAATGAGCAGTTCTTC.